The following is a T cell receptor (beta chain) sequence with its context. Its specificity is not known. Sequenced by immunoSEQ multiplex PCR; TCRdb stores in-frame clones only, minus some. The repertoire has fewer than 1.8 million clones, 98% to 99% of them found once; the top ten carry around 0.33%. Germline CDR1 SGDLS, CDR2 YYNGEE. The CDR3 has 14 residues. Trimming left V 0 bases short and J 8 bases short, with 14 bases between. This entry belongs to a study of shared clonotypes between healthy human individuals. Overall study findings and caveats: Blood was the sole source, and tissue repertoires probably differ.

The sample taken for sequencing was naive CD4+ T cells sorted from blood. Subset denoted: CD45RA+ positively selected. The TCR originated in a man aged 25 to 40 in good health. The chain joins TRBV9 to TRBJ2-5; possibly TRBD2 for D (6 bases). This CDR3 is CASSVAGGARTQYF. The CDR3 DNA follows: TGTGCCAGCAGCGTAGCGGGCGGGGCCCGTACCCAGTACTTC.